These 18 T cell receptor beta chains share one sample of origin, sequenced in a study of blood T cell repertoires in COVID-19 (TCRdb year 2020). Preparation of the library involved the immunoSEQ multiplex PCR assay. Entries here come from immuneACCESS through TCRdb and include only in-frame sequences with V and J called. Some clones fail to appear in such tables; in the studies checked, an unresolved V gene covers under half of the shortfall, and the cause of the remainder is unknown. The sample records approximately 210,000 clones, approximately 84% of which are singletons. The ten largest make up around 7.3% of the sample. Sequences were obtained from peripheral blood. Every receptor here comes from a woman aged 45-59 years with active or convalescent COVID-19.

V usage is TRBV7-9 and J usage is TRBJ2-2; 8 bases fit TRBD1. Germline-derived CDR1 and CDR2 are SEHNR and FQNEAQ (reference sequence). The CDR3 loop spans 15 amino acids. J was trimmed by 2 bases and V by 5 bases; bases with no gene match: 4. The CDR3 is CASSQDRVNTGELFF. The CDR3, as DNA: TGTGCCAGCAGCCAGGACAGGGTAAACACCGGGGAGCTGTTTTTT.

This sequence joins TRBV11-3 and TRBJ2-1; 10 bases align to TRBD2. The length of the CDR3 is 16 residues. J gave up 5 bases and V 1 base, and 5 bases lay outside the gene matches. Germline V gives CDR1 SGHNT, CDR2 YENEEA. The CDR3 nucleotides read TGTGCCAGCAGCTTAGGCTGGACTAGCGGTGACAATGAGCAGTTCTTC. This translates into CASSLGWTSGDNEQFF.

The chain links TRBV28 to TRBJ2-5, with D possibly matching TRBD1 (6 bases). There are 13 residues in the CDR3. Germline assignment: CDR1 MDHEN and CDR2 SYDVKM. The germline V and J ends were trimmed by 1 base and 6 bases, with 9 bases remaining between them. This CDR3 is CASSLSGTQTQYF. The CDR3 DNA reads TGTGCCAGCAGTTTATCAGGGACACAGACCCAGTACTTC.

This clone was recorded only once. The chain recombines TRBV5-1 with TRBJ1-2, with D possibly being TRBD1 (6 bases). Germline CDR1 reads SGHRS; CDR2 reads YFSETQ. V dropped 0 bases and J dropped 0 bases, with 9 bases sitting between them. The CDR3 has 15 amino acids. The CDR3 protein is CASSLGDTANYGYTF. The CDR3 coding sequence is TGCGCCAGCAGCTTGGGGGACACTGCTAACTATGGCTACACCTTC.

The chain uses TRBV3-1 (or the pseudogene TRBV3-2) and TRBJ2-3, with D possibly TRBD2 on 6 matching bases. The CDR3 contains 16 residues. Germline V gene sequence: CDR1 LGHDT, CDR2 YNNKEL (reference sequence). Trimming left V 0 bases short and J 4 bases short, with 14 bases between. The CDR3 is CASSQDLGGAADTQYF. In DNA, the CDR3 is TGTGCCAGCAGCCAAGATTTGGGGGGTGCAGCAGATACGCAGTATTTT.

The chain has TRBV5-4 and TRBJ2-2, with 11 bases lining up with TRBD1. The V segment lost 3 bases and the J segment 5 bases; nucleotides outside the gene matches: 6. Germline V gene lookup returns CDR1 SGHNT and CDR2 YYREEE (reference sequence). This CDR3 region has 16 residues. CDR3 in amino acids: CASSSPGQGGTGELFF. The DNA for the CDR3 is TGTGCCAGCAGCTCACCGGGACAGGGGGGAACCGGGGAGCTGTTTTTT.

J is TRBJ2-5 and V is TRBV19; D possibly corresponds to TRBD1 (5 bases). The CDR3 covers 15 residues. The germline gives CDR1 LNHDA, CDR2 SQIVND (reference sequence). Trimming removed 3 bases from V and 5 bases from J, with 16 bases in between. CDR3 sequence reads: CASSIQRGQGETQYF. CDR3 nucleotides: TGTGCCAGTAGTATCCAGAGAGGCCAGGGCGAGACCCAGTACTTC.

This clone has just one count. J is TRBJ2-3 and V is TRBV4-1, with D perhaps TRBD2 (5 bases). The CDR3 spans 14 residues. The V gene lost 1 base and the J gene lost 5 bases, with 10 bases spanning the gap. CDR1 MGHRA and CDR2 YSYEKL come from the germline V gene. The CDR3 is CASSQAGERDTQYF. The CDR3 coding sequence is TGCGCCAGCAGCCAAGCCGGGGAGAGAGATACGCAGTATTTT.

This chain links TRBV5-1 with TRBJ2-2; 10 nucleotides line up with TRBD2. The germline CDR1 and CDR2 sequences are SGHRS and YFSETQ. With V trimmed by 4 bases and J by 2 bases, 5 bases remained unmatched. The CDR3 covers 16 residues. The CDR3 loop reads CASSRRTSGNTGELFF. DNA of the CDR3: TGCGCCAGCAGCAGGAGGACTAGCGGTAACACCGGGGAGCTGTTTTTT.

The gene calls are TRBV5-1 and TRBJ2-7; 10 nucleotides line up with TRBD1. The CDR3 is 16 residues long. V dropped 4 bases and J dropped 6; count of bases not matched to a gene: 13. Per germline, CDR1 SGHRS and CDR2 YFSETQ. The CDR3 is CASSVGLLTGGLEQYF. CDR3 nucleotide sequence: TGCGCCAGCAGCGTGGGGTTGTTGACAGGGGGCCTCGAGCAGTACTTC.

This clone was recorded a few times. The chain couples TRBV4-2 to TRBJ2-1, with TRBD2 matching 13 bases. In germline, CDR1 is LGHNA, CDR2 YNFKEQ. The CDR3 runs to 14 residues. V gave up 1 base and J gave up 9 bases; unmatched junction bases: 0. CDR3 nucleotides: TGTGCCAGCAGCCAAGGGACTAGCGGGGGTGAGCAGTTCTTC. Protein sequence: CASSQGTSGGEQFF.

This chain connects TRBV5-4 to TRBJ2-3; 8 bases agree with TRBD1. After removal of 3 bases from V and 4 bases from J, the junction contained 13 bases not matched to a gene. The CDR3 spans 17 residues. The V gene's germline CDR1 is SGHNT and CDR2 YYREEE (reference sequence). CDR3: CASSSVPQGASADTQYF. The CDR3 region has the DNA TGTGCCAGCAGCTCCGTCCCGCAGGGGGCTAGTGCAGATACGCAGTATTTT. The variable domain in full, with the rest retrieved from reference TRBV5-4 and TRBJ2-3, is ETGVTQSPTHLIKTRGQQVTLRCSSQSGHNTVSWYQQALGQGPQFIFQYYREEENGRGNFPPRFSGLQFPNYSSELNVNALELDDSALYLCASSSVPQGASADTQYFGPGTRLTVL.

This CDR3 is CASSPRVRDGGTEAFF. DNA for the CDR3: TGTGCCAGCAGCCCACGCGTCCGGGACGGGGGCACTGAAGCTTTCTTT. The rearrangement joins TRBV9 to TRBJ1-1, with TRBD1 as a possible D gene (5 bases). Trimming removed 4 bases at V and 4 bases at J, with 20 bases between. The V gene's germline CDR1 is SGDLS and CDR2 YYNGEE. The CDR3 spans 16 residues.

V is TRBV29-1 and J is TRBJ1-1; D is unresolved. Germline CDR1 is SQVTM and CDR2 is ANQGSEA. V lost 4 bases and J 0 bases, leaving 12 bases between the germline ends. The CDR3 consists of 14 residues. The CDR3 sequence is CSVAERLMNTEAFF. As DNA, the CDR3 is TGCAGCGTTGCCGAGAGGCTGATGAACACTGAAGCTTTCTTT.

This clone appeared a few times. This rearrangement joins TRBV5-6 to TRBJ2-5; weak D call: TRBD1 (7 bases). Germline CDR1 reads SGHDT; CDR2 reads YYEEEE. Trimming shortened V by 0 bases and J by 5 bases, and 20 bases separated the two germline ends. This CDR3 comprises 17 residues. The chain's CDR3 is CASSLGQGGGDLETQYF. CDR3 nucleotide sequence: TGTGCCAGCAGCTTGGGTCAGGGGGGAGGCGATTTGGAGACCCAGTACTTC.

In the case of this clone: Other nucleotide sequences from this sample produce the same CDR3. This chain uses TRBV27 with TRBJ1-2, with 8 bases that match TRBD1. Germline V lookup: CDR1 MNHEY, CDR2 SMNVEV (reference sequence). This CDR3 is 13 amino acids long. Losses at the gene ends were 3 bases for V and 4 bases for J; bases not matched to a gene: 1. The CDR3 loop reads CASSLTGAYGYTF. CDR3 nucleotides: TGTGCCAGCAGTTTGACAGGGGCCTATGGCTACACCTTC.

The J gene is TRBJ1-2, the V gene TRBV12-3 or TRBV12-4, with 8 bases lining up with TRBD1. The CDR3 is 13 amino acids. With 5 bases clipped from V and 8 bases from J, the junction kept 7 bases outside the gene matches. In DNA form, the CDR3 reads TGTGCCAGCAGTCATGACAGGGGAGAGGGCTACACCTTC. It codes for CASSHDRGEGYTF.

The V gene is TRBV27, the J gene TRBJ1-5; 8 bases are a match to TRBD1. The CDR3 sequence is 17 residues long. Germline V lookup: CDR1 MNHEY, CDR2 SMNVEV (reference sequence). V dropped 0 bases and J dropped 0; count of bases not matched to a gene: 4. This CDR3 reads CASSLSSGQGSNQPQHF. The DNA of the CDR3 is TGTGCCAGCAGTTTATCGAGTGGACAGGGTAGCAATCAGCCCCAGCATTTT.